These 29 T cell receptor beta chains were all obtained from the same sample, sequenced in a study of beta chain features in type 1 diabetes. Study observations and caveats: When Type 1 diabetes patients were examined, their TCRB CDR3s proved moderately but significantly shorter in all four CD4+ subsets.

Their target antigens are unknown. The entirety of the isolated RNA underwent reverse transcription, so expressed TCRB transcripts were sequenced. Clones were read by immunoSEQ multiplex PCR, and TCRdb kept only the in-frame ones, dropping some. The sample lists around 710,000 clones, about an eighth occurring once. The material sequenced was naive CD4+ T cells from blood. The receptors derive from a man aged 25 to 40 with type 1 diabetes.

The chain links TRBV19 to TRBJ1-4; D not resolved. V was trimmed by 7 bases and J by 8 bases, leaving 26 bases between them. This CDR3 is built from 17 residues. Germline CDR1 LNHDA, CDR2 SQIVND (reference sequence). The CDR3 nucleotides read TGTGCCAGTACCATCGAGGTTGGCGTGCTAGGTCACGAAAAACTGTTTTTT. The encoded protein is CASTIEVGVLGHEKLFF.

The V gene is TRBV11-1, the J gene TRBJ2-7; D not certain. V lost 1 base to trimming and J lost 5 bases, with 15 bases between them. This CDR3 contains 15 residues. Per germline, CDR1 SGHAT and CDR2 FQDESV (reference sequence). CDR3 residues: CASSLDLDTSNEQYF. DNA for the CDR3: TGTGCCAGCAGCTTAGATCTTGACACTTCTAACGAGCAGTACTTC.

Comments on this clone: The sample carries other DNA sequences with the same CDR3. The rearrangement links TRBV30 to TRBJ1-4; D ambiguous. CDR3 length: 11 amino acids. V lost 0 bases to trimming and J lost 8 bases, with 4 bases between them. CDR1 and CDR2 (germline): GTSNPN, SVGIG (reference sequence). CDR3 sequence reads: CAWSVPEKLFF. DNA of the CDR3: TGTGCCTGGAGTGTCCCGGAAAAACTGTTTTTT.

This clone has a handful of counts. The chain carries TRBV6-6 and TRBJ1-2; D call uncertain. This CDR3 region has 10 residues. The germline CDR1 and CDR2 sequences are MNHNY and SVGAGI (reference sequence). Trimming pared 11 bases from V and 8 bases from J, leaving 12 bases between. In DNA, the CDR3 is TGTGCCGCCGCAGCGACAGGCTACACCTTC. It specifies CAAAATGYTF.

V gene TRBV14 combines with J gene TRBJ2-6; no clear D gene. CDR1 is SGHDN, CDR2 FVKESK, per germline. The CDR3 has 18 residues. Trimming shortened V by 1 base and J by 0 bases, and 13 bases separated the two germline ends. CDR3 residues: CASSQGTTRYSGANVLTF. CDR3 nucleotide sequence: TGTGCCAGCAGCCAAGGGACCACCCGCTACTCTGGGGCCAACGTCCTGACTTTC.

This clone was seen more than once but under ten times. The gene calls are TRBV29-1 and TRBJ1-2, with 9 bases identical to TRBD1. Germline lookup yields CDR1 SQVTM and CDR2 ANQGSEA. The length of the CDR3 is 14 residues. The J segment lost 8 bases and the V segment lost 6 bases, leaving 13 bases of the junction unmatched. DNA of the CDR3: TGCAGCGTAGGTTGGTCCGGGGACAGGGTCGGCTACACCTTC. Its protein is CSVGWSGDRVGYTF.

The chain joins TRBV6-6 to TRBJ2-3; no firm D call. The CDR3 is 12 residues long. V was trimmed by 5 bases and J by 5 bases, leaving 8 bases between them. Germline CDR1 and CDR2: MNHNY and SVGAGI (reference sequence). The CDR3 coding sequence is TGTGCCAGCAGTACCTCCATAGATACGCAGTATTTT. Residues: CASSTSIDTQYF.

The CDR3: CASSGQGMHEQYF. In nucleotides, the CDR3 is TGTGCCAGCTCAGGACAGGGGATGCACGAGCAGTACTTC. The V call is TRBV18, the J call TRBJ2-7, with 9 bases identical to TRBD1. Germline CDR1 is KGHSH and CDR2 is LQKENI. After removal of 5 bases from V and 5 bases from J, the junction contained 4 bases not matched to a gene. The CDR3 contains 13 residues.

This clone was observed a few times. This chain uses TRBV4-3 with TRBJ1-2; 8 bases line up with TRBD1. Germline values: CDR1 LGHNA, CDR2 YSLEER. J was trimmed by 5 bases and V by 1 base; bases with no gene match: 6. The CDR3 has 15 residues. The CDR3 nucleotides read TGCGCCAGCAGCCAAGCCCTGGACAGGGATTATGGCTACACCTTC. This gives the protein CASSQALDRDYGYTF.

V is TRBV2 and J is TRBJ2-7; TRBD1 or TRBD2 may be the D gene (6 bases each). The V gene's germline CDR1 is SNHLY and CDR2 FYNNEI. The CDR3 is 14 amino acids. V dropped 6 bases and J dropped 1 base, with 13 bases sitting between them. CDR3 protein: CASRVQGTSYEQYF. CDR3 sequence (DNA): TGTGCCAGCAGAGTGCAGGGGACTTCCTACGAGCAGTACTTC.

This clone was observed a few times. This sequence joins TRBV2 and TRBJ2-1, with 10 bases matching TRBD2. Germline V lookup: CDR1 SNHLY, CDR2 FYNNEI. CDR3 length: 16 residues. Losses at the gene ends were 10 bases for V and 0 bases for J; bases not matched to a gene: 9. DNA of the CDR3: TGTGCCAACTTAGCGGGGGGCCTAAGCTCCTACAATGAGCAGTTCTTC. This sequence encodes CANLAGGLSSYNEQFF.

This clone has more than one count but fewer than ten. V usage is TRBV19 and J usage is TRBJ1-1; 8 bases are a match to TRBD1. From germline, CDR1 is LNHDA and CDR2 SQIVND (reference sequence). This CDR3 is built from 15 residues. Unmatched junction bases numbered 9, after V lost 5 bases and J lost 4 bases. The CDR3 coding sequence is TGTGCCAGTAGTGTAACAGGGGGTGGAGGCACTGAAGCTTTCTTT. This translates into CASSVTGGGGTEAFF.

This clone was detected only a few times. The chain couples TRBV19 to TRBJ2-1; 9 bases agree with TRBD1. The CDR3 has 16 residues. V trimming: 2 bases; J trimming: 7 bases; junction bases outside the gene matches: 9. Germline V gene lookup returns CDR1 LNHDA and CDR2 SQIVND (reference sequence). CDR3 in DNA: TGTGCCAGTAGTATATCTCGGACAGGGGTAATGAATGAGCAGTTCTTC. This codes for CASSISRTGVMNEQFF.

This clone was counted a few times. A junction end diverges from the germline sequence, so it may reflect a read error. The genes are TRBV5-4 and TRBJ1-3, with 10 bases fitting TRBD1. CDR3 length: 12 residues. CDR1 SGHNT and CDR2 YYREEE come from the germline V gene (reference sequence). CDR3 region: CASSTGQGIPWF. As DNA, the CDR3 is TGTGCCAGCAGCACGGGACAGGGGATCCCTTGGTTT.

This clone occurred a few times. The chain is built from TRBV18 and TRBJ2-1, with 12 bases fitting TRBD2. Trimming cost V 4 bases and J 3 bases; bases outside gene matches: 1. The germline V gene has CDR1 KGHSH and CDR2 LQKENI. CDR3 length equals 15 residues. CDR3 bases: TGTGCCAGCTCACAGACTAGCGGGGGCTACAATGAGCAGTTCTTC. It codes for CASSQTSGGYNEQFF.

This clone has a handful of counts. This sequence joins TRBV19 and TRBJ2-3; 9 bases are a match to TRBD2. The CDR3 runs to 16 residues. From germline, CDR1 is LNHDA and CDR2 SQIVND (reference sequence). V shed 5 bases, J shed 1 base, and the junction held 7 bases outside the gene matches. The DNA for the CDR3 is TGTGCCAGTAGTCTCCGGAGACTAGCGGGCACAGATACGCAGTATTTT. Translating gives CASSLRRLAGTDTQYF.

The CDR3 is CASSLVPSHPSYEQYF. CDR3 coding DNA: TGTGCCAGCAGCTTGGTCCCTTCACACCCCTCCTACGAGCAGTACTTC. The chain uses TRBV11-3 and TRBJ2-7; no clear D gene. The CDR3 is 16 amino acids. The V end was cut by 3 bases, the J end by 0 bases, with 15 bases between. Germline V gene data show CDR1 as SGHNT and CDR2 as YENEEA.

As regards this clone: Distinct nucleotide sequences in the sample also encode this CDR3. The V call is TRBV29-1, the J call TRBJ1-2, with D unclear. CDR3 length: 12 amino acids. Between the trimmed V and J ends, which lost 4 bases and 2 bases, there was a span of 8 bases. Germline CDR1 is SQVTM and CDR2 is ANQGSEA. The CDR3 region has the DNA TGCAGCGTTGGGACGGGAAACTATGGCTACACCTTC. Protein sequence: CSVGTGNYGYTF.

There are a few counts of this clone. The chain couples TRBV30 to TRBJ1-5, with TRBD1 matching 9 bases. Looked up from germline, CDR1 is GTSNPN and CDR2 is SVGIG (reference sequence). V lost 2 bases, J lost 2 bases, and 10 bases stayed unmatched. This CDR3 region has 17 residues. In DNA, the CDR3 is TGTGCCTGGAGTACCCCCGGGACAGGGTACGGCAATCAGCCCCAGCATTTT. Encoded protein: CAWSTPGTGYGNQPQHF. The variable domain in full, with the rest retrieved from reference TRBV30 and TRBJ1-5, is SQTIHQWPATLVQPVGSPLSLECTVEGTSNPNLYWYRQAAGRGLQLLFYSVGIGQISSEVPQNLSASRPQDRQFILSSKKLLLSDSGFYLCAWSTPGTGYGNQPQHFGDGTRLSIL.

The chain links TRBV2 to TRBJ2-5; the D gene is possibly TRBD1 (5 bases). The CDR3 extends over 13 amino acids. CDR1 is SNHLY and CDR2 is FYNNEI in the germline V gene. The ends were cut back, 4 bases at V and 3 bases at J, with 9 bases in the middle. The CDR3 bases are TGTGCCAGCAGTGTAGACAGCAAAGAGACCCAGTACTTC. It specifies CASSVDSKETQYF.

This chain uses TRBV25-1 with TRBJ2-6, with D hard to call. The CDR3 is 13 amino acids. Germline lookup yields CDR1 MGHDK and CDR2 SYGVNS. Between the trimmed V and J ends, which lost 2 bases and 3 bases, there was a span of 2 bases. The CDR3 sequence: CASSEGGANVLTF. Written as DNA, the CDR3 is TGTGCCAGCAGTGAAGGTGGGGCCAACGTCCTGACTTTC. Full variable domain (remainder filled in from reference TRBV25-1 and TRBJ2-6): EADIYQTPRYLVIGTGKKITLECSQTMGHDKMYWYQQDPGMELHLIHYSYGVNSTEKGDLSSESTVSRIRTEHFPLTLESARPSHTSQYLCASSEGGANVLTFGAGSRLTVL.

V usage is TRBV7-9 and J usage is TRBJ2-1; possibly TRBD1 for D (5 bases). V was trimmed by 3 bases and J by 5 bases, leaving 8 bases between them. CDR1 SEHNR and CDR2 FQNEAQ come from the germline V gene (reference sequence). This CDR3 region has 13 residues. Here the CDR3 DNA reads TGTGCCAGCAGCTTCAGACAGAACAATGAGCAGTTCTTC. Translated, it gives CASSFRQNNEQFF.

The J gene is TRBJ1-6, the V gene TRBV9; TRBD1 is a possible D gene (6 bases). The germline V gene encodes CDR1 SGDLS and CDR2 YYNGEE. V dropped 3 bases and J dropped 14 bases, with 12 bases sitting between them. CDR3 length equals 12 residues. CDR3 DNA: TGTGCCAGCAGCGCTATGGGGGGCACCCTCCACTTT. Translating gives CASSAMGGTLHF.

This clone was counted between two and nine times. This sequence joins TRBV18 and TRBJ1-2, with 10 bases that match TRBD1. V shed 3 bases and J 4 bases; nucleotides not matched to a gene: 2. The germline V gene encodes CDR1 KGHSH and CDR2 LQKENI. This CDR3 has 14 amino acids. Here the CDR3 reads CASSPGQGPYGYTF. The CDR3 DNA follows: TGTGCCAGCTCACCGGGACAGGGGCCCTATGGCTACACCTTC.

DNA of the CDR3: TGTGCCAGCAGCGCTAATCCAGGGGCGTGGGAGACCCAGTACTTC. Translation: CASSANPGAWETQYF. The gene calls are TRBV9 and TRBJ2-5; TRBD1 is a possible D gene (6 bases). Germline V gene data show CDR1 as SGDLS and CDR2 as YYNGEE. Trimming took 3 bases from V and 5 from J, leaving 17 bases between them. CDR3 length: 15 amino acids.

The chain uses TRBV7-2 and TRBJ2-5; TRBD1 is a possible D gene (6 bases). CDR3 size: 15 residues. The germline V gene has CDR1 SGHTA and CDR2 FQGNSA. Trimming removed 2 bases at V and 4 bases at J, with 14 bases between. The CDR3 DNA reads TGTGCCAGCAGCTTATCAGGACAGATCAGAGAGACCCAGTACTTC. Its translation is CASSLSGQIRETQYF.

This clone was counted between two and nine times. The rearrangement joins TRBV5-1 to TRBJ1-6; D gene uncertain. Per the germline V gene, CDR1 is SGHRS and CDR2 is YFSETQ. Trimming removed 5 bases from V and 5 bases from J, with 14 bases in between. The CDR3 is 15 residues long. The CDR3 is CASSLVEEDNSPLHF. DNA for the CDR3: TGCGCCAGCAGTCTTGTCGAGGAGGATAATTCACCCCTCCACTTT.

Details on this clone: Sequence at one end of the junction differs from germline and may be a read error. The CDR3 reads CASSDLGQGTGNF. In nucleotides, the CDR3 is TGTGCCAGCAGTGACCTTGGACAGGGGACTGGAAATTTT. This rearrangement joins TRBV2 to TRBJ1-5; TRBD1 agrees at 9 bases. The CDR3 runs to 13 residues. The germline CDR1 and CDR2 sequences are SNHLY and FYNNEI.

The sample holds a few counts of this clone. The chain links TRBV9 to TRBJ2-3; the D gene is possibly TRBD1 (6 bases). Trimming took off 4 bases at V and 3 bases at J, with 21 bases between the two ends. Germline loops: CDR1 SGDLS, CDR2 YYNGEE. The CDR3 consists of 17 residues. The CDR3 here is CASSPRGRRFDTDTQYF. DNA of the CDR3: TGTGCCAGCAGCCCCAGGGGTAGGAGGTTCGATACAGATACGCAGTATTTT.